This TCR beta chain appears in the sequencing data of a study of T-cell reconstitution after alpha-beta-depleted transplantation in children. Broader study findings: In patients about two months after transplant, alpha-beta T cells reportedly arose from several hundred expanded graft clones.

With regard to this clonotype: Its antigen is not known.

The CDR3 loop spans 15 amino acids. V was trimmed by 4 bases and J by 3 bases, leaving 17 bases between them. Per germline, CDR1 SGHDT and CDR2 YYEEEE. The TCRbeta library incorporated unique molecular identifiers. TCRdb redid the calling of the PCR reads with MiXCR, one entry per CDR3 protein. The data contain around 960,000 distinct CDR3 sequences, roughly 29% of them singletons. The source of this sequence is a boy less than two years old who had a stem cell transplant for SCID, so the T cells may come from the graft donor. The sample in question was PBMCs, mostly from graft donor cells, obtained 360 days after TCRalphabeta/CD19-depleted stem cell transplant. The rearrangement links TRBV5-6 to TRBJ2-7; D perhaps matches TRBD2 (6 bases). CDR3 amino acids: CASSRRLVWGYEQYF. The CDR3 DNA reads TGTGCCAGCAGCCGTCGACTAGTCTGGGGCTACGAGCAGTACTTC.